This T cell receptor beta chain was found in a study of molecular identifiers for immune sequencing clone quantification. Naive CD8 T cells were picked out by sorting for CD8+CD4-CCR7+CD45RA+. J was trimmed by 2 bases and V by 1 base; bases with no gene match: 4. The CDR3 sequence is 16 residues long. Germline CDR1 LNHDA, CDR2 SQIVND (reference sequence). Previously described methods and listed TCR primers were employed for the bulk TCR libraries. TCRdb called the PCR reads again in MiXCR, with one record for every CDR3 protein. This sample has some 320,000 distinct CDR3 sequences, with 20% to 25% found just once. Study findings and constraints: Beyond 20 RNA copies, clones held over 98% of effector molecules, compared with under 1% in naive cells.

This clonotype was counted at least ten times. Antigen: not known. The specimen sequenced was naive CD8+ T cells from blood, with Jurkat cell RNA spiked in. Subset meaning: FACS-sorted CD8+CD4-CCR7+CD45RA+ naive T cells. V is TRBV19 and J is TRBJ1-5; 8 bases align to TRBD1. The sequence came from a human donor in good health. Some libraries in this study had Jurkat cell RNA spiked in. CDR3 amino acids: CASSIAPDRGNQPQHF. As DNA, the CDR3 is TGTGCCAGTAGTATAGCACCGGACAGGGGCAATCAGCCCCAGCATTTT.